What follows describes a single TCR beta chain. Clones were read by immunoSEQ multiplex PCR, and TCRdb kept only the in-frame ones, dropping some. Of some 50,000 clones in the sample, 75% to 90% were seen once. This entry comes from a study of OX40 agonist ivuxolimab in advanced cancers. Study in general: Ivuxolimab was administered intravenously to patients at 0.01 to 10 mg/kg every 2 weeks. Allowance was made for prior anti-PD-1, anti-PD-L1 or anti-CTLA-4 therapy, and about 44% had some.

The CDR3 spans 15 residues. With V trimmed by 0 bases and J by 5 bases, 6 bases remained unmatched. Per germline, CDR1 SGDLS and CDR2 YYNGEE. Peripheral blood came from all dose cohorts at three timepoints. The genes are TRBV9 and TRBJ2-7, with 9 bases aligning to TRBD2. The clonotype was recovered from an adult with an advanced solid tumor such as melanoma, head and neck, liver or kidney cancer. Sequences were derived from CD4+ or CD8+ T cells sorted from blood, sampled in a trial of the OX40 agonist ivuxolimab. CDR3 amino acids: CASSVGAGGPHEQYF. As DNA, the CDR3 is TGTGCCAGCAGCGTAGGTGCGGGAGGGCCGCACGAGCAGTACTTC. The full variable domain, rest sourced from reference TRBV9 and TRBJ2-7, is DSGVTQTPKHLITATGQRVTLRCSPRSGDLSVYWYQQSLDQGLQFLIQYYNGEERAKGNILERFSAQQFPDLHSELNLSSLELGDSALYFCASSVGAGGPHEQYFGPGTRLTVT.